A single sample is the source of the 8 T cell receptor beta chains below, sequenced in a study of cytomegalovirus exposure and HLA in healthy donors. This PCR relied on a set of 60 Vbeta primers and 13 Jbeta primers. Sequenced by immunoSEQ multiplex PCR; TCRdb stores in-frame clones only, minus some. Of 150,000 to 200,000 clones listed, approximately 80% are singletons. Sequencing used PBMCs. These receptors originate from a man in his late teens or twenties in good health and CMV-seronegative.

The chain is built from TRBV5-4 and TRBJ2-1, with 11 bases fitting TRBD2. Germline V gene lookup returns CDR1 SGHNT and CDR2 YYREEE (reference sequence). The CDR3 consists of 15 residues. V shed 4 bases, J shed 8 bases, and the junction held 8 bases outside the gene matches. CDR3 in amino acids: CASSRTSGSSDEQFF. The CDR3 DNA reads as TGTGCCAGCAGCCGCACTAGCGGGAGTAGCGATGAGCAGTTCTTC.

The chain couples TRBV10-3 to TRBJ2-7, with 7 bases identical to TRBD1. CDR3 size: 14 residues. V trimming: 10 bases; J trimming: 6 bases; junction bases outside the gene matches: 15. Germline-derived CDR1 and CDR2 are ENHRY and SYGVKD. CDR3 protein: CATVRQGGYSEQYF. The CDR3 nucleotides read TGTGCCACGGTCAGACAGGGTGGATATTCCGAGCAGTACTTC.

V usage is TRBV10-3 and J usage is TRBJ1-5; D is unclear. V was clipped by 3 bases and J by 4 bases, with 10 bases between them. Germline assignment: CDR1 ENHRY and CDR2 SYGVKD. The CDR3 length is 14 residues. CDR3 sequence (DNA): TGTGCCATCAGTGATTTAGGAGTGAATCAGCCCCAGCATTTT. The encoded protein is CAISDLGVNQPQHF.

A single count supports this clone. V gene TRBV19 combines with J gene TRBJ2-1; D is perhaps TRBD2 (5 bases). CDR1 is LNHDA and CDR2 is SQIVND in the germline V gene (reference sequence). The CDR3 totals 14 residues. V was cut by 3 bases and J by 8 bases, with 14 bases left in between. The CDR3: CASSIMTGMDEQFF. DNA of the CDR3: TGTGCCAGTAGTATTATGACGGGAATGGATGAGCAGTTCTTC.

This chain links TRBV2 with TRBJ1-1; maybe TRBD1 (6 bases). The V end lost 6 bases, the J end lost 1 base, and 9 bases lay between the germline ends. The germline V gene has CDR1 SNHLY and CDR2 FYNNEI. This CDR3 region has 13 residues. In nucleotides, the CDR3 is TGTGCCAGCAGCACACAGGGGAACACTGAAGCTTTCTTT. Encoded protein: CASSTQGNTEAFF.

The rearrangement joins TRBV9 to TRBJ2-7, with TRBD2 identical over 13 bases. Germline values: CDR1 SGDLS, CDR2 YYNGEE. Trimming removed 0 bases from V and 3 bases from J; junction bases left unmatched: 0. CDR3 length: 15 residues. The CDR3, as DNA: TGTGCCAGCAGCGTAGGACTAGCGGGAGGCTACGAGCAGTACTTC. It is translated as CASSVGLAGGYEQYF.

The count of this clone is one. This chain links TRBV7-2 with TRBJ1-1; D may be TRBD1 (6 bases). CDR3 length equals 15 residues. CDR1 and CDR2 from the germline V gene are SGHTA and FQGNSA. The V gene lost 3 bases and the J gene lost 1 base, with 12 bases spanning the gap. The DNA of the CDR3 is TGTGCCAGCAGCTTCCTGGGACACCAGAACACTGAAGCTTTCTTT. It is translated as CASSFLGHQNTEAFF.

The chain recombines TRBV27 with TRBJ1-5; D is undetermined. V lost 1 base and J 7 bases, leaving 8 bases between the germline ends. Germline lookup yields CDR1 MNHEY and CDR2 SMNVEV (reference sequence). CDR3 length equals 13 residues. The CDR3, as DNA: TGTGCCAGCAGTTTATTCAGCGCCCAGCCCCAGCATTTT. It codes for CASSLFSAQPQHF.